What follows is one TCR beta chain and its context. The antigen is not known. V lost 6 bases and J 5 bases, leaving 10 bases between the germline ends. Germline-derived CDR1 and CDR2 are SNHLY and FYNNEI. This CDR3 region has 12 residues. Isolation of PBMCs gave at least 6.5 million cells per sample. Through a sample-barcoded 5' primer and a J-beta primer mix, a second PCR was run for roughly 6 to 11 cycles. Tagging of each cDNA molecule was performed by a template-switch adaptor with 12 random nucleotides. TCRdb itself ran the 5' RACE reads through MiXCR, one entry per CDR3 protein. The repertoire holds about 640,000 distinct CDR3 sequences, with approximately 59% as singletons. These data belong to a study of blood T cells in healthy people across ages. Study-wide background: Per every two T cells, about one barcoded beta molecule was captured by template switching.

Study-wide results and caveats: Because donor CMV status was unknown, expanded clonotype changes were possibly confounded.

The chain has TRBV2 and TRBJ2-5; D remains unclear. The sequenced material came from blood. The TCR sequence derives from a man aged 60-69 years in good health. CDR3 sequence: CASSTVEETQYF. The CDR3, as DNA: TGTGCCAGCAGCACAGTGGAGGAGACCCAGTACTTC.